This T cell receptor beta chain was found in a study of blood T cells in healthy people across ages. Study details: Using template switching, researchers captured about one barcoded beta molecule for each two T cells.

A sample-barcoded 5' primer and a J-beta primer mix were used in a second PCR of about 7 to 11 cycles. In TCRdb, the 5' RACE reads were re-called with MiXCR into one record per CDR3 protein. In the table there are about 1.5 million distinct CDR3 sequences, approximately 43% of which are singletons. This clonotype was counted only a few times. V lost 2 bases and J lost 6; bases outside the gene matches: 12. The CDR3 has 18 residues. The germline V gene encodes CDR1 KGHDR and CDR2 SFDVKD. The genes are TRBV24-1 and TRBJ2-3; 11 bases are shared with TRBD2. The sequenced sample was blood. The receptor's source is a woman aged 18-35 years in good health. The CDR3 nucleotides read TGTGCCACCAGTGATTCGCAACTAGCGGGGGCCAAGGAGGATACGCAGTATTTT. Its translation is CATSDSQLAGAKEDTQYF.